This TCR beta chain was found in a study of OX40 agonist ivuxolimab in advanced cancers. Regarding the study in general: Ivuxolimab was an agonistic, fully human IgG2 monoclonal antibody directed against OX40 (CD134), a costimulatory receptor. The paper reports the monotherapy dose-escalation portion (N of about 51 patients) of the phase I ivuxolimab trial. Partial responses occurred in three dose-escalation patients: two with cutaneous melanoma and one with hepatocellular carcinoma. In the dose-escalation cohort, around 80% of patients were male, and the mean age was 60 years with a range of about 20 to 80. Patients were allowed to have had prior anti-PD-1, anti-PD-L1 or anti-CTLA-4 therapy, and approximately 43% of the dose-escalation patients had previously received checkpoint inhibitors. Peripheral TCRbeta sequencing aimed to test whether ivuxolimab altered TCR sequence diversity and caused clonal T-cell expansion. Intravenous ivuxolimab was administered to patients every 2 weeks at six dose levels: 0.01, 0.1, 0.3, 1.5, 3 and 10 mg/kg. Of the roughly 50 dose-escalation patients, hepatocellular carcinoma was present in about 20, melanoma in roughly 15, renal cell carcinoma in 9 and head and neck cancer in 9. Overall study results and their limits: In the 0.1-3.0 mg/kg groups, partial responders were among the patients with the lowest normalized peripheral clonal expansion, particularly in CD8+ T cells. The antigen specificity of the peripheral T cells that underwent clonal expansion was not determined. At doses from 0.1 to 3.0 mg/kg, clonal expansion was seen in both CD4+ and CD8+ blood T cells between baseline and week 6. Low levels of normalized T-cell clonal expansion were also seen in some nonresponding patients. After ivuxolimab, CD8+ T cells had more expanded clones than CD4+ T cells on average.

The CDR3 goes from the cysteine to the phenylalanine over 15 residues. Of the read, only the CDR3 DNA is kept; its 45 bases are in frame from base 1. At the junction V is shortened by 3 bases and J by 2 bases, with 12 bases in between. As encoded in the germline V gene, CDR1 is SGHTA while CDR2 is FQGTGA. This clone appeared a single time. Its antigen is unknown. No quality values exist for individual bases; no much larger clone is one base distant. Patients with autoimmune disease history or receiving systemic immunosuppression were excluded from the trial. In every dose cohort, peripheral blood was drawn for TCR sequencing at baseline, cycle 4 day 1, and cycle 7 day 1. The samples were drawn from a first-in-human, open-label, multicenter phase I dose-escalation trial of ivuxolimab. Adults with locally advanced or metastatic melanoma, renal cell carcinoma, hepatocellular carcinoma or head and neck squamous cell carcinoma were enrolled in the trial. Before TCR sequencing, CD4+ and CD8+ T cells were separately sorted from peripheral blood.

Genomic DNA was isolated from the sorted cells so that the TCRbeta CDR3 region could be sequenced. The immunoSEQ Assay was used for sequencing of TCRbeta CDR3 regions. Not all clones reach the TCRdb copy of this immuneACCESS table, which keeps in-frame sequences only. Checked studies attribute under half of the gap to unresolved V genes and leave the rest unexplained. The sample table lists 66,000 or so clones, 92% of them with a count of one. Over 20% of the sample is taken by the ten largest. This chain is built from TRBV7-3 and TRBJ2-3, with a tentative D gene TRBD2 over 5 matching bases. The material was CD4+ or CD8+ T cells sorted from blood, obtained in a trial of the OX40 agonist ivuxolimab. The receptor's source is an adult with an advanced solid tumor such as melanoma, head and neck, liver or kidney cancer. The CDR3 protein sequence reads: CASSLGGSTTDTQYF. The sequenced DNA: TGTGCCAGCAGCTTGGGCGGGTCCACCACAGATACGCAGTATTTT.